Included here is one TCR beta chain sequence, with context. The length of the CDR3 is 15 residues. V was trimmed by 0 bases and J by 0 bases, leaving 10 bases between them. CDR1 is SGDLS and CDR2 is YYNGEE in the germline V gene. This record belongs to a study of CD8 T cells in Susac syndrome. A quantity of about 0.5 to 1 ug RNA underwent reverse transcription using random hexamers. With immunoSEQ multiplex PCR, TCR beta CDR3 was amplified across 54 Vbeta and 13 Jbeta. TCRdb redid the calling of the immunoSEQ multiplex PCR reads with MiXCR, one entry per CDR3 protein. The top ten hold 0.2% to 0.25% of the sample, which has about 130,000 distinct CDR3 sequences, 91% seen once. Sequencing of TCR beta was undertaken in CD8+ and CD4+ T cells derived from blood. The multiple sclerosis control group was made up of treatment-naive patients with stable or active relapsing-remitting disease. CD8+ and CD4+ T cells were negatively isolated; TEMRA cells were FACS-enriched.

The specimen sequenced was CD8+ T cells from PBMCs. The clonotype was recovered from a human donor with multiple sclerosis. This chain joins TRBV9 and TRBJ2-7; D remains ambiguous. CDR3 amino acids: CASSVGAAGSYEQYF. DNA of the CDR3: TGTGCCAGCAGCGTAGGGGCCGCCGGCTCCTACGAGCAGTACTTC.